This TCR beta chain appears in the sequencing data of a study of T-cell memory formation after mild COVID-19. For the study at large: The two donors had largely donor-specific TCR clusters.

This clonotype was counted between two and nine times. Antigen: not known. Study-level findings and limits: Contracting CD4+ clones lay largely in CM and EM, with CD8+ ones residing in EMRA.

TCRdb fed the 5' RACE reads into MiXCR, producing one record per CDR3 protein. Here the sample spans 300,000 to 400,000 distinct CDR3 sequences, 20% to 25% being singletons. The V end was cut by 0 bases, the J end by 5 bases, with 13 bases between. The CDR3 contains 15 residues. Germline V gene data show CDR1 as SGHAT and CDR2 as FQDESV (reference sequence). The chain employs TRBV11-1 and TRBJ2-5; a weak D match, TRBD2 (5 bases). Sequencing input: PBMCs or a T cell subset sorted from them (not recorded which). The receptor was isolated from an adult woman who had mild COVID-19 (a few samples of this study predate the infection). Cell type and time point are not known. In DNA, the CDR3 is TGTGCCAGCAGCTTAGCGCGGGTCCTGGGGGAGACCCAGTACTTC. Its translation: CASSLARVLGETQYF. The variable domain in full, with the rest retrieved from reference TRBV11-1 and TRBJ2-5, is EAEVAQSPRYKITEKSQAVAFWCDPISGHATLYWYRQILGQGPELLVQFQDESVVDDSQLPKDRFSAERLKGVDSTLKIQPAELGDSAMYLCASSLARVLGETQYFGPGTRLLVL.